One sample yielded the 19 T cell receptor beta chains listed below, sequenced in a study of T-cell reconstitution after alpha-beta-depleted transplantation in children (dated by TCRdb to the mid-2010s). The sample's treatment or condition, from its label and the paper: allogeneic hematopoietic cell transplantation with graft depleted of TCRalphabeta T cells and CD19 B cells. Receptors were amplified or captured by PCR. The run used an Illumina HiSeq 2500. To normalize quantification of the TCRbeta repertoire, the TCR libraries were built with molecular barcoding that relied on unique molecular identifiers. The public reads were reprocessed in TCRdb via fastp at Q25 and MiXCR, keeping in-frame beta chains. Each CDR3 protein gets just one entry, which takes the most common genes and DNA from the rows behind it. The sample profile shows around 100,000 distinct CDR3 sequences; about 8% of them were found once. Roughly 15% of the sample comes from the top ten.

Sequencing used PBMCs, obtained before TCRalphabeta/CD19-depleted stem cell transplant. These receptors came from a boy younger than 10 with acute lymphoblastic leukemia, due to receive a stem cell transplant.

This clonotype was seen at least ten times. The chain has TRBV13 and TRBJ2-7, with D possibly TRBD1 on 6 matching bases. Germline V gene lookup returns CDR1 PRHDT and CDR2 FYEKMQ (reference sequence). CDR3 size: 15 residues. V was trimmed by 5 bases and J by 5 bases, leaving 19 bases between them. The CDR3: CASSHQKGQGHEQYF. CDR3 in DNA: TGTGCCAGCAGCCACCAGAAGGGACAAGGACACGAGCAGTACTTC.

Here the CDR3 reads CASSVQGSIYEQYF. As DNA, the CDR3 is TGCGCCAGCAGCGTACAGGGTAGCATCTACGAGCAGTACTTC. This chain joins TRBV5-1 and TRBJ2-7; tentatively, D is TRBD1 (6 bases). The CDR3 is 14 residues long. V lost 4 bases and J lost 3, with 14 bases in between. Per the germline V gene, CDR1 is SGHRS and CDR2 is YFSETQ.

This clonotype came up a few times. V gene TRBV20-1 combines with J gene TRBJ2-3, with D maybe TRBD2 (6 bases). Germline CDR1 DFQATT, CDR2 SNEGSKA (reference sequence). V was trimmed by 6 bases and J by 1 base, leaving 14 bases between them. The CDR3 spans 14 residues. CDR3 residues: CSAKTSSGTDTQYF. In DNA form, the CDR3 reads TGCAGTGCAAAGACGTCTAGCGGCACAGATACGCAGTATTTT.

This clonotype has more than one count but fewer than ten. The chain carries TRBV6-5 and TRBJ1-2; D gene unclear. Germline V gene lookup returns CDR1 MNHEY and CDR2 SVGAGI. The CDR3 length is 16 residues. V lost 0 bases to trimming and J lost 4 bases, with 15 bases between them. This CDR3 is CASSYSKARQGYGYTF. The CDR3 nucleotides are TGTGCCAGCAGTTACTCGAAAGCCAGGCAAGGCTATGGCTACACCTTC.

This clonotype has only a few counts. V and J are TRBV2 and TRBJ2-2; 8 nucleotides agree with TRBD2. From germline, CDR1 is SNHLY and CDR2 FYNNEI. The V and J ends lost 6 bases and 0 bases, in that order; junction bases with no gene match: 6. The CDR3 has 16 amino acids. The CDR3 region is CASRDYSGANTGELFF. The CDR3 DNA follows: TGTGCCAGCAGAGACTATAGCGGGGCGAACACCGGGGAGCTGTTTTTT.

This clonotype was picked up many times. This chain connects TRBV25-1 to TRBJ1-5, with 7 nucleotides matching TRBD1. Looked up from germline, CDR1 is MGHDK and CDR2 is SYGVNS. The CDR3 contains 13 residues. With 10 bases clipped from V and 5 bases from J, the junction kept 8 bases outside the gene matches. The CDR3 loop reads CATRGEGDQPQHF. CDR3 DNA sequence: TGTGCCACCAGGGGGGAAGGAGATCAGCCCCAGCATTTT.

The chain carries TRBV20-1 and TRBJ2-7; TRBD1 agrees at 9 bases. Germline V gene sequence: CDR1 DFQATT, CDR2 SNEGSKA (reference sequence). V gave up 3 bases and J gave up 1 base; unmatched junction bases: 13. This CDR3 has 17 residues. The CDR3 DNA reads TGCAGTGCTAGCGGTAAAACCGGGACAGGGAGTTCCTACGAGCAGTACTTC. It specifies CSASGKTGTGSSYEQYF.

In this sample, this clonotype turned up many times. The genes are TRBV15 and TRBJ2-7, with no clear D. The V and J ends lost 0 bases and 2 bases respectively, with 5 bases between them. In germline, CDR1 is LNHNV, CDR2 YYDKDF (reference sequence). This CDR3 has 13 amino acids. The CDR3 DNA reads as TGTGCCACCAGCAGAGATGTGCCCTACGAGCAGTACTTC. It encodes CATSRDVPYEQYF.

The chain couples TRBV20-1 to TRBJ1-4; tentative D call: TRBD1 (5 bases). CDR3 length: 13 residues. Deletions cut 1 base from V and 8 bases from J, with 11 bases between. The germline V gene has CDR1 DFQATT and CDR2 SNEGSKA (reference sequence). The CDR3 sequence: CSARGGLYEKLFF. CDR3 coding DNA: TGCAGTGCTAGAGGGGGACTATACGAAAAACTGTTTTTT.

This clonotype was counted at least ten times. The gene calls are TRBV5-1 and TRBJ1-2; 9 bases line up with TRBD1. The CDR3 runs to 16 residues. The germline gives CDR1 SGHRS, CDR2 YFSETQ. The trim removed 5 bases at V and 2 bases at J, leaving 10 bases unmatched. The DNA of the CDR3 is TGCGCCAGCAGTCCGTCTCCGGGACAGGGAAACTATGGCTACACCTTC. Its translation: CASSPSPGQGNYGYTF.

The table lists this clonotype with many counts. The chain joins TRBV12-3 or TRBV12-4 to TRBJ2-3, with D uncertain. This CDR3 contains 15 residues. Deletions cut 6 bases from V and 0 bases from J, with 13 bases between. CDR3 DNA: TGTGCCAGCAGCCCGCGGACGTACAGCACAGATACGCAGTATTTT. This translates into CASSPRTYSTDTQYF.

The chain joins TRBV7-9 to TRBJ2-5, with 8 bases aligning to TRBD2. From germline, CDR1 is SEHNR and CDR2 FQNEAQ (reference sequence). The CDR3 extends over 16 amino acids. Trimming at V came to 3 bases and at J to 5 bases, leaving 11 bases not matched to a gene. CDR3 sequence reads: CASSFFVGGAVETQYF. CDR3 bases: TGTGCCAGCAGCTTTTTTGTCGGGGGGGCCGTGGAGACCCAGTACTTC.

The CDR3: CASSLALAGGTDTQYF. The CDR3 bases are TGTGCCAGCAGCTTAGCTCTAGCGGGGGGCACAGATACGCAGTATTTT. The rearrangement links TRBV7-8 to TRBJ2-3, with TRBD2 matching 10 bases. V lost 0 bases and J lost 1; bases outside the gene matches: 1. The CDR3 runs 16 residues. Germline CDR1 reads SGHVS; CDR2 reads FQNEAQ. The variable domain in full, completed from reference TRBV7-8 and TRBJ2-3, reads GAGVSQSPRYKVAKRGQDVALRCDPISGHVSLFWYQQALGQGPEFLTYFQNEAQLDKSGLPSDRFFAERPEGSVSTLKIQRTQQEDSAVYLCASSLALAGGTDTQYFGPGTRLTVL.

This chain joins TRBV5-8 and TRBJ2-3, with a possible D match to TRBD2 (6 bases). The V gene lost 1 base and the J gene lost 6 bases, with 12 bases spanning the gap. Per the germline V gene, CDR1 is SGHTS and CDR2 is YDEGEE. The CDR3 is 14 residues long. For the CDR3, the DNA is TGTGCCAGCAGCTTGCAACTAGCTGGGGATACGCAGTATTTT. Amino acid sequence: CASSLQLAGDTQYF.

This clonotype was detected ten times or more. This CDR3 reads CASSEYSLGGDYGYTF. In DNA, the CDR3 is TGTGCCAGCAGTGAATATTCCCTCGGGGGAGACTATGGCTACACCTTC. This sequence joins TRBV25-1 and TRBJ1-2; possibly TRBD1 for D (5 bases). The CDR3 totals 16 residues. The ends were cut back, 0 bases at V and 3 bases at J, with 14 bases in the middle. Germline CDR1 is MGHDK and CDR2 is SYGVNS.

This clonotype was recorded many times. V is TRBV15 and J is TRBJ2-7; D tentatively fits TRBD1 or TRBD2 (5 bases each). Deletions cut 0 bases from V and 6 bases from J, with 15 bases between. Germline CDR1 LNHNV, CDR2 YYDKDF (reference sequence). The CDR3 sequence is 15 residues long. The CDR3 spells CATSREGEMRGEQYF. Written as DNA, the CDR3 is TGTGCCACCAGCAGAGAGGGGGAGATGAGGGGCGAGCAGTACTTC.

The chain has TRBV4-3 and TRBJ2-1; 7 bases align to TRBD2. V dropped 1 base and J dropped 5; count of bases not matched to a gene: 8. The CDR3 sequence is 16 residues long. The V gene's germline CDR1 is LGHNA and CDR2 YSLEER. The CDR3 DNA sequence: TGCGCCAGCAGCCAAGGCTTCGTCGGGGGGAACAATGAGCAGTTCTTC. This encodes CASSQGFVGGNNEQFF.

This clonotype showed up just a few times. This sequence joins TRBV20-1 and TRBJ1-2; the match to TRBD1 covers 10 bases. V dropped 0 bases and J dropped 7; count of bases not matched to a gene: 2. The germline V gene encodes CDR1 DFQATT and CDR2 SNEGSKA (reference sequence). CDR3 length: 13 residues. This CDR3 reads CSARDGTGVGYTF. CDR3 in DNA: TGCAGTGCTAGAGATGGGACAGGGGTTGGCTACACCTTC.

The V call is TRBV7-2, the J call TRBJ1-1; tentatively, D is TRBD1 (6 bases). The CDR3 length is 16 residues. Per germline, CDR1 SGHTA and CDR2 FQGNSA. V was pared by 2 bases and J by 2 bases, with 15 bases between. CDR3 region: CASSLWQGPPNTEAFF. CDR3 nucleotides: TGTGCCAGCAGCTTATGGCAGGGGCCACCCAACACTGAAGCTTTCTTT.